These 10 T cell receptor beta chains were sequenced from one sample in a study of T cells in Graves' hyperthyroidism and ophthalmopathy. What was amplified from RNA transcripts were TCR beta CDR3 regions. The HTBI primer set was used in a first-round RT-PCR of the TCR CDR3. One entry per CDR3 protein, called by TCRdb with MiXCR from the multiplex PCR reads. This table has roughly 560,000 distinct CDR3 sequences, 14% to 15% appearing once. Sequencing was done on a sample of blood. All receptors come from a woman in her forties with Graves' ophthalmopathy.

This clonotype was counted at least ten times. The rearrangement links TRBV14 to TRBJ2-3; D gene unclear. CDR1 SGHDN and CDR2 FVKESK come from the germline V gene. This CDR3 is built from 13 residues. V lost 3 bases to trimming and J lost 2 bases, with 6 bases between them. Here the CDR3 reads CASSHLNTDTQYF. The CDR3 DNA follows: TGTGCCAGCAGCCATCTTAACACAGATACGCAGTATTTT.

This clonotype was detected ten times or more. The chain carries TRBV7-9 and TRBJ2-7; tentatively, D is TRBD2 (5 bases). CDR1 and CDR2 from the germline V gene are SEHNR and FQNEAQ (reference sequence). The CDR3 has 15 amino acids. V was trimmed by 7 bases and J by 2 bases, leaving 18 bases between them. The CDR3 loop reads CASTRTGLEPYEQYF. The DNA for the CDR3 is TGTGCCAGCACCCGAACCGGACTGGAACCCTACGAGCAGTACTTC. The whole variable domain, remainder taken from reference TRBV7-9 and TRBJ2-7, is DTGVSQNPRHKITKRGQNVTFRCDPISEHNRLYWYRQTLGQGPEFLTYFQNEAQLEKSRLLSDRFSAERPKGSFSTLEIQRTEQGDSAMYLCASTRTGLEPYEQYFGPGTRLTVT.

In its sample, this clonotype was seen many times. The rearrangement joins TRBV19 to TRBJ2-6; D may be TRBD1 or TRBD2 (5 bases each). The V end lost 7 bases, the J end lost 0 bases, and 13 bases lay between the germline ends. Germline CDR1 reads LNHDA; CDR2 reads SQIVND (reference sequence). This CDR3 is built from 16 residues. The chain's CDR3 is CASNDPGSSGANVLTF. Written as DNA, the CDR3 is TGTGCCAGTAACGATCCAGGGAGCTCTGGGGCCAACGTCCTGACTTTC.

Ten or more counts support this clonotype. V and J are TRBV6-5 and TRBJ1-5; 9 bases align to TRBD1. Germline-derived CDR1 and CDR2 are MNHEY and SVGAGI. V lost 10 bases, J lost 6 bases, and 10 bases stayed unmatched. There are 14 residues in the CDR3. In DNA, the CDR3 is TGTGCCACGGGACAGGGTAGGACAAGTCAGCCCCAGCATTTT. It yields the protein CATGQGRTSQPQHF.

This clonotype has at least ten counts. The chain is built from TRBV7-2 and TRBJ2-7; D ambiguous. The germline V gene encodes CDR1 SGHTA and CDR2 FQGNSA. Trimming pared 4 bases from V and 5 bases from J, leaving 15 bases between. There are 14 residues in the CDR3. The CDR3 protein is CASSYPGFGDEQYF. The DNA of the CDR3 is TGTGCCAGCAGCTACCCGGGCTTCGGAGACGAGCAGTACTTC.

This clonotype occurred a few times. J is TRBJ2-2 and V is TRBV28; no clear D. CDR3 length: 13 residues. Germline CDR1 reads MDHEN; CDR2 reads SYDVKM. V was pared by 5 bases and J by 2 bases, with 6 bases between. In nucleotides, the CDR3 is TGTGCCAGCAGTAATAGTAACACCGGGGAGCTGTTTTTT. Its protein is CASSNSNTGELFF.

This clonotype was observed a handful of times. The chain has TRBV6-1 and TRBJ1-5; 9 nucleotides agree with TRBD1. Germline-derived CDR1 and CDR2 are MNHNS and SASEGT. The V gene end was trimmed by 8 bases and the J gene end by 5 bases; junction bases not matched to a gene: 16. This CDR3 region has 17 residues. As DNA, the CDR3 is TGTGCCAGCCGACAAGACGCGATTGGACAGGGGTATCAGCCCCAGCATTTT. This codes for CASRQDAIGQGYQPQHF.

This clonotype has ten or more counts. The chain joins TRBV7-2 to TRBJ1-1, with D unclear. V shed 5 bases and J shed 3 bases, with 13 bases lying between them. Germline V gives CDR1 SGHTA, CDR2 FQGNSA. This CDR3 region has 14 residues. The CDR3 protein is CASSPFGRDTEAFF. Written as DNA, the CDR3 is TGTGCCAGCAGCCCCTTCGGCCGAGACACTGAAGCTTTCTTT.

At least ten counts were recorded for this clonotype. The chain combines TRBV12-3 or TRBV12-4 with TRBJ2-7; 8 positions agree with TRBD1. There are 14 residues in the CDR3. V lost 3 bases, J lost 0 bases, and 1 base stayed unmatched. In DNA form, the CDR3 reads TGTGCCAGCAGTTTTGGGACAGGCTCCTACGAGCAGTACTTC. Its translation is CASSFGTGSYEQYF.

This clonotype has more than one count but fewer than ten. Relative to the germline gene, one junction end is altered; a read error may explain this. The gene calls are TRBV10-3 and TRBJ1-1; TRBD1 is a possible D gene (5 bases). CDR3 length: 13 amino acids. In germline, CDR1 is ENHRY, CDR2 SYGVKD. This CDR3 is CVIKATVPTEAFF. The CDR3 DNA is TGTGTCATCAAGGCGACAGTTCCTACTGAAGCTTTCTTT.